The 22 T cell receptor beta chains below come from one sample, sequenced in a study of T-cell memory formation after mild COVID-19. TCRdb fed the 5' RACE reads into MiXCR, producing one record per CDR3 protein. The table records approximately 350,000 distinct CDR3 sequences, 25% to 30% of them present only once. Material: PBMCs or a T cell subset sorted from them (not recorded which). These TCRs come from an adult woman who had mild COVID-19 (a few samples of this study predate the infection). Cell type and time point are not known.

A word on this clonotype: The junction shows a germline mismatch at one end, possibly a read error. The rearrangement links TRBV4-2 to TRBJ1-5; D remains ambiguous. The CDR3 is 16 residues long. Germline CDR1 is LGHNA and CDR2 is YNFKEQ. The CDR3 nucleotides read TGTGCCAGCAGTCAAGGGAAAGGGATCAACAATCAGCCCCAGCATTTT. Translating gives CASSQGKGINNQPQHF.

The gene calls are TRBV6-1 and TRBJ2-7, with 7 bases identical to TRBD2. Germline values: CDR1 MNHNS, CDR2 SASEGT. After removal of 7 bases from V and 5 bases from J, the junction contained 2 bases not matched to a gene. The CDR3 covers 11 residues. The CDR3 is CASKRGNEQYF. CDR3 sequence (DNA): TGTGCCAGCAAGCGGGGAAACGAGCAGTACTTC.

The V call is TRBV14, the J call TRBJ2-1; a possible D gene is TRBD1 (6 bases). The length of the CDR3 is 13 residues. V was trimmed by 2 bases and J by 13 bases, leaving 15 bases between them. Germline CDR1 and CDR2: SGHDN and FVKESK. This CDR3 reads CASSQFKSTGQFF. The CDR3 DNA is TGTGCCAGCAGCCAATTCAAATCGACAGGACAGTTCTTC.

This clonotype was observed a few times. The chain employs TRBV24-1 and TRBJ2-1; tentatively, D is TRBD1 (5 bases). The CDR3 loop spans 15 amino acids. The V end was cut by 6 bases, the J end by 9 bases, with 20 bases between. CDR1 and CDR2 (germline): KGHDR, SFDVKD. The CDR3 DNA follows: TGTGCCACCAGTCATTCGGCAGGGATAGGCTTTGAGCAGTTCTTC. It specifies CATSHSAGIGFEQFF.

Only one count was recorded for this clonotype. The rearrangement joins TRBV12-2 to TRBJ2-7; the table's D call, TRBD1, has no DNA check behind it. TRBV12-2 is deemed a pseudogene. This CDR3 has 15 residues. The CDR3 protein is CASRLDQGLWCEQYF. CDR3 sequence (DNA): TGTGCAAGTCGCTTAGACCAGGGGCTCTGGTGTGAGCAGTACTTC.

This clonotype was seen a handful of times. This chain's CDR3 is CASSLLAGVDNEQFF. CDR3 in DNA: TGCGCCAGCAGCTTGCTAGCGGGAGTAGACAATGAGCAGTTCTTC. This sequence joins TRBV5-1 and TRBJ2-1; 10 bases are shared with TRBD2. CDR1 is SGHRS and CDR2 is YFSETQ in the germline V gene. This CDR3 is 15 amino acids long. The V and J ends lost 1 base and 5 bases, in that order; junction bases with no gene match: 3.

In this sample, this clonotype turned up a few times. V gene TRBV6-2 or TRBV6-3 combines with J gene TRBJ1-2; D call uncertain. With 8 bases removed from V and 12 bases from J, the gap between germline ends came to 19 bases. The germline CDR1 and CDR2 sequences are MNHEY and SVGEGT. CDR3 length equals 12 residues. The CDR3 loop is CASASQTRGNTF. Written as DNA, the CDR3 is TGTGCCAGCGCAAGCCAGACTCGAGGAAACACCTTC.

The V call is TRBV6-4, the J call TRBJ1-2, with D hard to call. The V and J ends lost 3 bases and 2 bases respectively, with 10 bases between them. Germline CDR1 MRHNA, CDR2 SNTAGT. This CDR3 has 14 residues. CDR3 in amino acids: CASSEEGLNYGYTF. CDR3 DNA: TGTGCCAGCAGTGAAGAGGGTTTGAACTATGGCTACACCTTC.

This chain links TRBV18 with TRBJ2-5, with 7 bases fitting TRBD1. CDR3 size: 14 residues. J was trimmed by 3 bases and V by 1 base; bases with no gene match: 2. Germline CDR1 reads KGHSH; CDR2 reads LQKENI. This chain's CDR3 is CASSPLGTEETQYF. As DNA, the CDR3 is TGTGCCAGCTCACCACTAGGGACAGAAGAGACCCAGTACTTC. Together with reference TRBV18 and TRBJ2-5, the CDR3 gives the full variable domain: NAGVMQNPRHLVRRRGQEARLRCSPMKGHSHVYWYRQLPEEGLKFMVYLQKENIIDESGMPKERFSAEFPKEGPSILRIQQVVRGDSAAYFCASSPLGTEETQYFGPGTRLLVL.

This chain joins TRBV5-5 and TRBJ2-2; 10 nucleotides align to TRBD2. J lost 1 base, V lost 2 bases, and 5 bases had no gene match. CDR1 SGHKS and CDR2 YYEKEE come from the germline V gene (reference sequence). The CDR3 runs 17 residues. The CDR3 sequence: CASSFSSGRGNTGELFF. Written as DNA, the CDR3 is TGTGCCAGCAGCTTTTCTAGCGGGAGAGGGAACACCGGGGAGCTGTTTTTT.

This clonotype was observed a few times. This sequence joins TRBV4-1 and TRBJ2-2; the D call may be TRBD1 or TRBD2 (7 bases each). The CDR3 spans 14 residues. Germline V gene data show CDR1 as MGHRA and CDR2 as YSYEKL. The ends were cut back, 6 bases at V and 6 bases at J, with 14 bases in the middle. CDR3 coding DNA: TGCGCCAGCAGGCTCCCAGGGGGGGCCGGGGAGCTGTTTTTT. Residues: CASRLPGGAGELFF.

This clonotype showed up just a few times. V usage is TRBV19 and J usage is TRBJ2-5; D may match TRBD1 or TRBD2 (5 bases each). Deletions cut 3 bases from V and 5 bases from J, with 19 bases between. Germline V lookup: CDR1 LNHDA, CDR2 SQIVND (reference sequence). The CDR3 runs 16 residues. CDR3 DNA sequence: TGTGCCAGTAGTATCCGGGACCCTGGTGCAGGGGAGACCCAGTACTTC. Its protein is CASSIRDPGAGETQYF.

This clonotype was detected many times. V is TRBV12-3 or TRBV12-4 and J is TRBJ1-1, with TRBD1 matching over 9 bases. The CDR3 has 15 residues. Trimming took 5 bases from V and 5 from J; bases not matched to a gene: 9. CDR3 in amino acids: CASSTTTGGSTEAFF. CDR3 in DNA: TGTGCCAGCAGTACAACGACAGGGGGAAGTACTGAAGCTTTCTTT.

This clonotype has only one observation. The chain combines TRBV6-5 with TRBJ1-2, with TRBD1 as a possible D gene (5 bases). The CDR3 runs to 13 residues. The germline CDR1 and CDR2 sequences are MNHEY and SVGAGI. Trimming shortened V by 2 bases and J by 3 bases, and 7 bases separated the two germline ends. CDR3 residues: CASSYRRDYGYTF. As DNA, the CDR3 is TGTGCCAGCAGTTACCGCAGGGACTATGGCTACACCTTC.

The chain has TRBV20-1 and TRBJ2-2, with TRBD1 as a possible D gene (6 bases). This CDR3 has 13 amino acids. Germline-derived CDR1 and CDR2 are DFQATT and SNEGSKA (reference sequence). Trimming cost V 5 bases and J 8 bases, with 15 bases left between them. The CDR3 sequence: CSAGGLHGGELFF. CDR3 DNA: TGCAGTGCTGGGGGCCTCCATGGTGGGGAGCTGTTTTTT.

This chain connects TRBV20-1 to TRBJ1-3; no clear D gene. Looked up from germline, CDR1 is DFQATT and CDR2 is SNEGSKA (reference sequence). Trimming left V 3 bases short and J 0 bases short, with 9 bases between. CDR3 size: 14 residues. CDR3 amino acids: CSASPPYSGNTIYF. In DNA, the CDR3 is TGCAGTGCTAGTCCGCCGTACTCTGGAAACACCATATATTTT.

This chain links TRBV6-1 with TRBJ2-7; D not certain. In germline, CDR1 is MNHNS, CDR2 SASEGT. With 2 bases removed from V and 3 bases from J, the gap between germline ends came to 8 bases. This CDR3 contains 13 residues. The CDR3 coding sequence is TGTGCCAGCAGTGAAATGGCCCACTACGAGCAGTACTTC. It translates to CASSEMAHYEQYF.

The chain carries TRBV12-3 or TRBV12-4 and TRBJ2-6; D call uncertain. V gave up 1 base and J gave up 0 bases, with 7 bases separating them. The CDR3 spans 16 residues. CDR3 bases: TGTGCCAGCAGTTTAGGGGGTCGCTCTGGGGCCAACGTCCTGACTTTC. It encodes CASSLGGRSGANVLTF.

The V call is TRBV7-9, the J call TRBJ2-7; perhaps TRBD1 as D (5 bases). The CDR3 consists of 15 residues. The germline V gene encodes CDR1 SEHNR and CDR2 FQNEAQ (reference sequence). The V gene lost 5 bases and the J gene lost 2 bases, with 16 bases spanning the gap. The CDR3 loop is CASSLSLDRTYEQYF. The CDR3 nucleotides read TGTGCCAGCAGCCTCAGCCTCGACAGAACCTACGAGCAGTACTTC.

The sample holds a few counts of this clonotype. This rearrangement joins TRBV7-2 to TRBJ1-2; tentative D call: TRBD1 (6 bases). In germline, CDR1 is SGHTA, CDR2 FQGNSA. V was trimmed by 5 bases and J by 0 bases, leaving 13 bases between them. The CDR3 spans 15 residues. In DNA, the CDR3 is TGTGCCAGCAGCCACTACACAGGGCCTAACTATGGCTACACCTTC. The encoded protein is CASSHYTGPNYGYTF.

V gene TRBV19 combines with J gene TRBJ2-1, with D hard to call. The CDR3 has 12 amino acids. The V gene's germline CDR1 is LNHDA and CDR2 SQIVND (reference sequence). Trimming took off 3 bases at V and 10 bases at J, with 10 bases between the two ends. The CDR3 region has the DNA TGTGCCAGTAGTATTAAGGGTGGAGAGCAGTTCTTC. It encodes CASSIKGGEQFF.

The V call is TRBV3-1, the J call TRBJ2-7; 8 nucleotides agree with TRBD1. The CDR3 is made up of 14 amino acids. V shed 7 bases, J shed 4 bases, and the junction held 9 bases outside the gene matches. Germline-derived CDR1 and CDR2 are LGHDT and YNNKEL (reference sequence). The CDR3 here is CASTHGHRGYEQYF. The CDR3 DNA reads TGTGCCAGCACCCACGGGCACAGGGGGTACGAGCAGTACTTC.